This T cell receptor (beta chain) was sequenced for a study of PD-1 blockade in classical Hodgkin lymphoma. Study findings and constraints: Those achieving complete response showed baseline diversity like newly diagnosed patients. Anyone who began nivolumab under 1 year after ASCT was excluded.

This clone came up a few times. Its specificity is not known. Produced via immunoSEQ multiplex PCR; TCRdb's table is partial and in-frame only. Of roughly 100,000 clones in the sample, approximately 90% are singletons; the top ten hold around 20%. Documented time point: cycle 4 day 1 (C4D1), after more than five weeks of nivolumab. Every single patient, without exception, relapsed after autologous stem cell transplantation, and brentuximab vedotin exposure varied. This sample comprised peripheral blood mononuclear cells (PBMCs), obtained before the fourth cycle of nivolumab. The TCR comes from a human donor with classical Hodgkin lymphoma.

This CDR3 is CASSPLRSSGANVLTF. Here the CDR3 DNA reads TGTGCCAGCAGTCCCCTTAGGAGCTCTGGGGCCAACGTCCTGACTTTC. The chain joins TRBV27 to TRBJ2-6; D not certain. CDR1 and CDR2 from the germline V gene are MNHEY and SMNVEV (reference sequence). The CDR3 covers 16 residues. V lost 5 bases and J lost 0, with 11 bases in between.